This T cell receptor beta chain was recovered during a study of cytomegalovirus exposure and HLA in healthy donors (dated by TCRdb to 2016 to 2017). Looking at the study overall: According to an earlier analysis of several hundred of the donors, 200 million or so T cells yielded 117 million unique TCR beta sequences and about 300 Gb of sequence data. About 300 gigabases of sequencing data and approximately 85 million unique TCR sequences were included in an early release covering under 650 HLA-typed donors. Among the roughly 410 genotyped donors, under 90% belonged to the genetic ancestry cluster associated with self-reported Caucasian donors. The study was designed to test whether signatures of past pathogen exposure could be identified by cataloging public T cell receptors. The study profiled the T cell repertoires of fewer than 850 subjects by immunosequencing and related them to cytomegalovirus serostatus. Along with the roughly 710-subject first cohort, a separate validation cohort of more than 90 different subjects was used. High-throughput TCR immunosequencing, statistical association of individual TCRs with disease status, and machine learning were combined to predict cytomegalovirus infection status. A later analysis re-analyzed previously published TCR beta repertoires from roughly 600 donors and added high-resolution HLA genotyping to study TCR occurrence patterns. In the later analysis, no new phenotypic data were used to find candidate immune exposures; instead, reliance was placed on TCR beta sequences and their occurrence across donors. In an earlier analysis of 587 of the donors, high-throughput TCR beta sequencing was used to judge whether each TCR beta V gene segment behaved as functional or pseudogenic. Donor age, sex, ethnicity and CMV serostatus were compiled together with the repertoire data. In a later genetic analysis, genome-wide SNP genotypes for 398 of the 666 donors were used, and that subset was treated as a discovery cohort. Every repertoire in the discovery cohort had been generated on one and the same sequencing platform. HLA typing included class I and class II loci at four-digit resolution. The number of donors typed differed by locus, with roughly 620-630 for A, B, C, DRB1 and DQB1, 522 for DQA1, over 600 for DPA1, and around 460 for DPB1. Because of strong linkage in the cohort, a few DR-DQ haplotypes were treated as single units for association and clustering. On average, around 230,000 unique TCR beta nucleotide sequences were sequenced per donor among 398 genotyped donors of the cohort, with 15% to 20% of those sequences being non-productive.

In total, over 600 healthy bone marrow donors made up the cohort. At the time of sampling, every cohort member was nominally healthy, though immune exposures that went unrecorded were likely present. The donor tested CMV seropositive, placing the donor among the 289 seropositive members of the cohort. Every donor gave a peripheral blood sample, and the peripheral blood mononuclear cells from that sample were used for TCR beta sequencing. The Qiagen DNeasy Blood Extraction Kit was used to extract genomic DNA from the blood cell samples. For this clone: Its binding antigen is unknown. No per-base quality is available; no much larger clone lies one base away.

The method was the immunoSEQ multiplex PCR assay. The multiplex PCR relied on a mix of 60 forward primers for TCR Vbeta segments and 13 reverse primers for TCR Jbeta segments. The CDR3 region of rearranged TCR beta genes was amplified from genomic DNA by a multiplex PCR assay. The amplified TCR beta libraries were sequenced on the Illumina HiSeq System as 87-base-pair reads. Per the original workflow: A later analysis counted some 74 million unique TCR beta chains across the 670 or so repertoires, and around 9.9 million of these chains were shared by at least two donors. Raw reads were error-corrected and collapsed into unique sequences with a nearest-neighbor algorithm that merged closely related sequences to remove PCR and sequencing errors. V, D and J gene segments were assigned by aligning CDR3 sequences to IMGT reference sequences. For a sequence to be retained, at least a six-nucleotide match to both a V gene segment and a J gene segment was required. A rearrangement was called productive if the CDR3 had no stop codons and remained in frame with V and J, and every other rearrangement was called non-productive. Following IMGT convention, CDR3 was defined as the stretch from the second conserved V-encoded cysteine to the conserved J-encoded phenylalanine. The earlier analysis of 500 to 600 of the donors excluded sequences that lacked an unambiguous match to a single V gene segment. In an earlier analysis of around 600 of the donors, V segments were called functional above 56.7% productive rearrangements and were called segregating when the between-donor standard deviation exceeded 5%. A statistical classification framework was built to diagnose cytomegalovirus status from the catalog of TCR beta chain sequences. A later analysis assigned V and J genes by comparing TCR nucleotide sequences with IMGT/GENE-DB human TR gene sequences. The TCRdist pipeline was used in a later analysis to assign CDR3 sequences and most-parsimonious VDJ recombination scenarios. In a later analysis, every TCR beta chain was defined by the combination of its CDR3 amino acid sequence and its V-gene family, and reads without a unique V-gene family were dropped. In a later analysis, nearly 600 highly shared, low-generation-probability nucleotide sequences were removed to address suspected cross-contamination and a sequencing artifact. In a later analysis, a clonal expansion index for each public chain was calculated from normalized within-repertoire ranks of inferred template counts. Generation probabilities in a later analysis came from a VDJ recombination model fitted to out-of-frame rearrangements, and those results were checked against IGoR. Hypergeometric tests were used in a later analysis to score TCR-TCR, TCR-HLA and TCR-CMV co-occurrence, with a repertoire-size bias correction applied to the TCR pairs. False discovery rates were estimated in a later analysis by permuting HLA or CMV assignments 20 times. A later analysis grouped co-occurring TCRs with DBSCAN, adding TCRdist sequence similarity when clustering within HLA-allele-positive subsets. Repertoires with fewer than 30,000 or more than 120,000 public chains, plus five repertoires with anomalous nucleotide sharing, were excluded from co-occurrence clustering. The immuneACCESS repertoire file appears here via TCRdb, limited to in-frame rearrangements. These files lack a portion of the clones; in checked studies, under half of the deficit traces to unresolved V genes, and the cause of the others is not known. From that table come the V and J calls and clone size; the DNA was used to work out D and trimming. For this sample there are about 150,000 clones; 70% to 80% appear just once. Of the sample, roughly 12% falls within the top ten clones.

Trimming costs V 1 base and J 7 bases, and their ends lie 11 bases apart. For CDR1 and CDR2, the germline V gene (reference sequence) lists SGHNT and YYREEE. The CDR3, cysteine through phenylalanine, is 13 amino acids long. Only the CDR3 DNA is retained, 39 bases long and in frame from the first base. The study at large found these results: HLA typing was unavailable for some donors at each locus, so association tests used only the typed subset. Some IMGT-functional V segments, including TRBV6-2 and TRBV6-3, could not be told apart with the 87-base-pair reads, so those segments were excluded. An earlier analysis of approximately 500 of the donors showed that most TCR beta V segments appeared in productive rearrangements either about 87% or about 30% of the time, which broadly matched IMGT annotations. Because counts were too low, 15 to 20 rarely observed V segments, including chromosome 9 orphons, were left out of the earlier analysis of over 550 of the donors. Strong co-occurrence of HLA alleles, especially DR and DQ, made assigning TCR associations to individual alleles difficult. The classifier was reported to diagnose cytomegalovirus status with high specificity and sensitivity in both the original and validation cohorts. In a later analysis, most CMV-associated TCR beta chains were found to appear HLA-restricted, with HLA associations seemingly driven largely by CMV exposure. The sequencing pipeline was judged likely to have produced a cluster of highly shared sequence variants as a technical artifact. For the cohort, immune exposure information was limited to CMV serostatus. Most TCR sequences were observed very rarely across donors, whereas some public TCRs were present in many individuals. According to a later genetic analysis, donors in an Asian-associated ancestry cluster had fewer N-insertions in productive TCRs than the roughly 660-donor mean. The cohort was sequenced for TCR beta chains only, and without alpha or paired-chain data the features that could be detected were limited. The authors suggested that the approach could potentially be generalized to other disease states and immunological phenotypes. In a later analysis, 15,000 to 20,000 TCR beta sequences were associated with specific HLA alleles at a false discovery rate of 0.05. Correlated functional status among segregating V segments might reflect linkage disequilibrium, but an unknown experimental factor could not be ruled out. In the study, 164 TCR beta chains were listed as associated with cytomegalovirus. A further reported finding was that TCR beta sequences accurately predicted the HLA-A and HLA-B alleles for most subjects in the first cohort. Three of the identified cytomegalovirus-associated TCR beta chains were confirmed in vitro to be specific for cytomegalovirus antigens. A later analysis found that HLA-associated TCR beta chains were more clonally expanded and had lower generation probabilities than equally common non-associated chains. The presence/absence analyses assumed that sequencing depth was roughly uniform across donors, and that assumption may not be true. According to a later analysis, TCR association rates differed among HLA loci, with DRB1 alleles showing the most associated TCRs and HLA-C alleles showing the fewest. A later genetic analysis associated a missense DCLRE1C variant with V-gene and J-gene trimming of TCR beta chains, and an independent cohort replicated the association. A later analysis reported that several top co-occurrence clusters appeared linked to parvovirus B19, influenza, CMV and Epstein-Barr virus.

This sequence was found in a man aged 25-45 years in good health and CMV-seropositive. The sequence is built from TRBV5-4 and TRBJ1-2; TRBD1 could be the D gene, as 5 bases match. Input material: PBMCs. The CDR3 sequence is CASSLSGDFGYTF. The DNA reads TGTGCCAGCAGCTTGTCGGGGGACTTTGGCTACACCTTC. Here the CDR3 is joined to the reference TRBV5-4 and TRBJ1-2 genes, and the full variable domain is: ETGVTQSPTHLIKTRGQQVTLRCSSQSGHNTVSWYQQALGQGPQFIFQYYREEENGRGNFPPRFSGLQFPNYSSELNVNALELDDSALYLCASSLSGDFGYTFGSGTRLTVV.